Below are 29 T cell receptor beta chains sequenced from a single sample in a study of shared clonotypes between healthy human individuals. Sequenced by immunoSEQ multiplex PCR; TCRdb stores in-frame clones only, minus some. Of hundreds of thousands of clones listed, around 96% are singletons. Naive CD8 cells comprised CD45RO-negative, CCR7-positively selected cells, excluding terminally differentiated effector memory CD45RA+ cells. Specimen: naive CD8+ T cells sorted from blood. The receptor set was obtained from a woman aged 25 to 39 in good health.

V usage is TRBV5-1 and J usage is TRBJ2-5; 8 nucleotides line up with TRBD2. The CDR3 runs to 15 residues. Germline V lookup: CDR1 SGHRS, CDR2 YFSETQ. V shed 0 bases and J 4 bases; nucleotides not matched to a gene: 5. The CDR3 spells CASSLAGTRLETQYF. CDR3 nucleotide sequence: TGCGCCAGCAGCTTGGCCGGGACTAGATTAGAGACCCAGTACTTC.

This chain uses TRBV4-2 with TRBJ1-2; D is unclear. Germline CDR1 and CDR2: LGHNA and YNFKEQ. CDR3 length: 15 amino acids. V lost 0 bases and J lost 6, with 14 bases in between. The CDR3: CASSQDRTQTHGYTF. CDR3 DNA: TGTGCCAGCAGCCAAGATAGAACACAAACCCATGGCTACACCTTC.

The rearrangement links TRBV9 to TRBJ2-7, with TRBD2 matching 15 bases. Germline loops: CDR1 SGDLS, CDR2 YYNGEE. The V and J ends lost 4 bases and 1 base, in that order; junction bases with no gene match: 3. CDR3 length equals 16 residues. The CDR3 DNA reads as TGTGCCAGCAGCCTAGGGACTAGCGGGAGGTCCTACGAGCAGTACTTC. This sequence encodes CASSLGTSGRSYEQYF.

V is TRBV27 and J is TRBJ2-1, with D perhaps given as TRBD1 or TRBD2 (5 bases each). Germline loops: CDR1 MNHEY, CDR2 SMNVEV (reference sequence). This CDR3 region has 16 residues. V shed 5 bases and J shed 0 bases, with 14 bases lying between them. CDR3 in DNA: TGTGCCAGCAGTCTGGGGGTAGCTCGCTCCTACAATGAGCAGTTCTTC. Residues: CASSLGVARSYNEQFF.

The chain uses TRBV5-1 and TRBJ2-7; D gene ambiguous. CDR1 and CDR2 (germline): SGHRS, YFSETQ. The V end was cut by 1 base, the J end by 3 bases, with 2 bases between. CDR3 length equals 11 residues. CDR3 loop: CASSLIYEQYF. CDR3 DNA sequence: TGCGCCAGCAGCTTGATCTACGAGCAGTACTTC.

The chain couples TRBV2 to TRBJ1-4; weak D call: TRBD1 (5 bases). Germline values: CDR1 SNHLY, CDR2 FYNNEI. This CDR3 is 15 amino acids long. Trimming took off 4 bases at V and 3 bases at J, with 12 bases between the two ends. CDR3 sequence reads: CASSGSVGPNEKLFF. The DNA for the CDR3 is TGTGCCAGCAGTGGATCGGTGGGGCCTAATGAAAAACTGTTTTTT. Full variable domain (outside the CDR3, taken from reference TRBV2 and TRBJ1-4): EPEVTQTPSHQVTQMGQEVILRCVPISNHLYFYWYRQILGQKVEFLVSFYNNEISEKSEIFDDQFSVERPDGSNFTLKIRSTKLEDSAMYFCASSGSVGPNEKLFFGSGTQLSVL.

The rearrangement links TRBV15 to TRBJ2-7; the D gene is possibly TRBD1 (6 bases). Germline V gives CDR1 LNHNV, CDR2 YYDKDF (reference sequence). The ends were cut back, 0 bases at V and 6 bases at J, with 21 bases in the middle. The CDR3 spans 17 residues. CDR3 in DNA: TGTGCCACCAGCAGAGATCGGGACACGGGCTTGGGTAGCGAGCAGTACTTC. Amino acid sequence: CATSRDRDTGLGSEQYF. Full variable domain (missing parts from reference TRBV15 and TRBJ2-7): DAMVIQNPRYQVTQFGKPVTLSCSQTLNHNVMYWYQQKSSQAPKLLFHYYDKDFNNEADTPDNFQSRRPNTSFCFLDIRSPGLGDTAMYLCATSRDRDTGLGSEQYFGPGTRLTVT.

The J gene is TRBJ2-7, the V gene TRBV19; D possibly corresponds to TRBD2 (5 bases). The CDR3 loop spans 13 amino acids. CDR1 is LNHDA and CDR2 is SQIVND in the germline V gene (reference sequence). V gave up 5 bases and J gave up 3 bases, with 11 bases separating them. CDR3 nucleotide sequence: TGTGCCAGTAGTGGCCACCGGGACTACGAGCAGTACTTC. Translation gives CASSGHRDYEQYF.

This chain connects TRBV28 to TRBJ2-3; D is possibly TRBD2 (6 bases). This CDR3 contains 15 residues. The germline gives CDR1 MDHEN, CDR2 SYDVKM. Trimming took off 2 bases at V and 0 bases at J, with 9 bases between the two ends. The CDR3 coding sequence is TGTGCCAGCAGTTTAGGCGGGGTGAGCACAGATACGCAGTATTTT. Protein: CASSLGGVSTDTQYF. The variable domain in full, completed from reference TRBV28 and TRBJ2-3, reads DVKVTQSSRYLVKRTGEKVFLECVQDMDHENMFWYRQDPGLGLRLIYFSYDVKMKEKGDIPEGYSVSREKKERFSLILESASTNQTSMYLCASSLGGVSTDTQYFGPGTRLTVL.

The rearrangement uses TRBV28 and TRBJ2-7; 10 positions match TRBD2. CDR3 size: 16 residues. Losses at the gene ends were 4 bases for V and 0 bases for J; bases not matched to a gene: 6. Germline assignment: CDR1 MDHEN and CDR2 SYDVKM. The CDR3 nucleotides are TGTGCCAGCAGTTCACTAGCGGGACTATTCTCCTACGAGCAGTACTTC. Its translation is CASSSLAGLFSYEQYF.

This chain's CDR3 is CASSPQGVTNEKLFF. As DNA, the CDR3 is TGTGCCAGCAGTCCTCAGGGGGTTACTAATGAAAAACTGTTTTTT. The genes are TRBV28 and TRBJ1-4; 7 bases match TRBD1. Germline-derived CDR1 and CDR2 are MDHEN and SYDVKM. V lost 5 bases and J lost 2; bases outside the gene matches: 5. The CDR3 loop spans 15 amino acids.

The V call is TRBV13, the J call TRBJ1-1; D perhaps matches TRBD1 (5 bases). Germline CDR1 and CDR2: PRHDT and FYEKMQ (reference sequence). Trimming pared 6 bases from V and 6 bases from J, leaving 26 bases between. The CDR3 is 17 amino acids. The CDR3 here is CASSPLRDRGWSAEAFF. DNA of the CDR3: TGTGCCAGCAGTCCCCTCCGGGACCGGGGCTGGAGCGCTGAAGCTTTCTTT.

This clone was observed once. The sample contains more than one DNA sequence encoding this CDR3. The V and J genes are TRBV27 and TRBJ1-5; no reliable D call. Trimming stripped 1 base from V and 1 base from J, with 8 bases between. CDR3 length: 15 residues. The V gene's germline CDR1 is MNHEY and CDR2 SMNVEV (reference sequence). The CDR3 DNA reads TGTGCCAGCAGTTTATATGCAGCAAGCAATCAGCCCCAGCATTTT. It specifies CASSLYAASNQPQHF.

The CDR3 nucleotides read TGTGCCAGCCCGAAGGACAGGGTCATTCCTGAGCAGTTCTTC. Translated, it gives CASPKDRVIPEQFF. The chain is built from TRBV2 and TRBJ2-1; 8 bases agree with TRBD1. This CDR3 contains 14 residues. The germline gives CDR1 SNHLY, CDR2 FYNNEI. Unmatched junction bases numbered 12, after V lost 8 bases and J lost 9 bases.

The sample holds one count of this clone. This chain connects TRBV19 to TRBJ2-7, with 10 bases identical to TRBD1. Germline V lookup: CDR1 LNHDA, CDR2 SQIVND (reference sequence). The CDR3 runs to 14 residues. After removal of 6 bases from V and 7 bases from J, the junction contained 9 bases not matched to a gene. CDR3 region: CASSLVGQGYEQYF. The CDR3 DNA reads TGTGCCAGTAGCCTTGTGGGACAGGGGTATGAGCAGTACTTC.

The CDR3 bases are TGTGCCAGCAGCTTAGTGGCGGGAGGGCGAACCGGGGAGCTGTTTTTT. It is translated as CASSLVAGGRTGELFF. The V gene is TRBV7-6, the J gene TRBJ2-2, with 9 nucleotides matching TRBD2. This CDR3 region has 16 residues. Germline CDR1 SGHVS, CDR2 FNYEAQ. Trimming removed 1 base from V and 5 bases from J; junction bases left unmatched: 5.

The gene calls are TRBV9 and TRBJ2-6; 7 nucleotides align to TRBD2. Per the germline V gene, CDR1 is SGDLS and CDR2 is YYNGEE. Unmatched junction bases numbered 14, after V lost 4 bases and J lost 1 base. This CDR3 is built from 19 residues. The DNA of the CDR3 is TGTGCCAGCAGCATTCCCTGGGGCGGGAGTGGGTCTGGGGCCAACGTCCTGACTTTC. It encodes CASSIPWGGSGSGANVLTF.

In DNA form, the CDR3 reads TGTGCCAGCAGGCGGGCCTCTTCTGGCTACACCTTC. Its translation: CASRRASSGYTF. This chain links TRBV2 with TRBJ1-2; D unresolved. Germline loops: CDR1 SNHLY, CDR2 FYNNEI. The CDR3 runs to 12 residues. The ends were cut back, 6 bases at V and 7 bases at J, with 12 bases in the middle.

This chain connects TRBV19 to TRBJ2-7; no definite D call. The V gene's germline CDR1 is LNHDA and CDR2 SQIVND (reference sequence). The V end was cut by 3 bases, the J end by 3 bases, with 9 bases between. CDR3 length: 13 amino acids. The CDR3 region has the DNA TGTGCCAGTAGTATGGCCGGATACTACGAGCAGTACTTC. This gives the protein CASSMAGYYEQYF.

The gene calls are TRBV2 and TRBJ2-4; D remains unclear. The germline CDR1 and CDR2 sequences are SNHLY and FYNNEI. V was cut by 2 bases and J by 0 bases, with 8 bases left in between. CDR3 length: 15 amino acids. DNA for the CDR3: TGTGCCAGCAGTGAACTGGATCTAGCCAAAAACATTCAGTACTTC. Its protein is CASSELDLAKNIQYF.

This clone was recorded a few times. CDR3 in amino acids: CASSDSSNYGYTF. The CDR3, as DNA: TGTGCCAGCAGTGATTCCTCTAACTATGGCTACACCTTC. The chain joins TRBV2 to TRBJ1-2; no reliable D call. Germline CDR1 SNHLY, CDR2 FYNNEI. The V gene lost 3 bases and the J gene lost 0 bases, with 5 bases spanning the gap. The CDR3 has 13 amino acids.

The CDR3 DNA reads TGTGCCAGCAGTCCTCCAGGGGCGTCTGAGCAGTTCTTC. Its protein is CASSPPGASEQFF. The chain couples TRBV6-5 to TRBJ2-1; a possible D gene is TRBD1 (6 bases). CDR1 is MNHEY and CDR2 is SVGAGI in the germline V gene. Trimming took off 5 bases at V and 9 bases at J, with 14 bases between the two ends. The CDR3 length is 13 residues.

The chain uses TRBV27 and TRBJ1-5; the D is unclear. The CDR3 contains 14 residues. Trimming pared 5 bases from V and 0 bases from J, leaving 8 bases between. Looked up from germline, CDR1 is MNHEY and CDR2 is SMNVEV (reference sequence). DNA for the CDR3: TGTGCCAGCAGTGAGTTCGATAGCAATCAGCCCCAGCATTTT. It yields the protein CASSEFDSNQPQHF.

The rearrangement joins TRBV28 to TRBJ2-7; D remains ambiguous. This CDR3 has 13 residues. Germline V gene sequence: CDR1 MDHEN, CDR2 SYDVKM. With 3 bases removed from V and 6 bases from J, the gap between germline ends came to 12 bases. The CDR3, as DNA: TGTGCCAGCAGTTTGGTCCGAGTAGGCGAGCAGTACTTC. It codes for CASSLVRVGEQYF. The full variable domain, completed using reference TRBV28 and TRBJ2-7, is DVKVTQSSRYLVKRTGEKVFLECVQDMDHENMFWYRQDPGLGLRLIYFSYDVKMKEKGDIPEGYSVSREKKERFSLILESASTNQTSMYLCASSLVRVGEQYFGPGTRLTVT.

The V and J genes are TRBV9 and TRBJ2-1; 9 positions agree with TRBD2. Germline CDR1 SGDLS, CDR2 YYNGEE. The CDR3 length is 15 residues. J was trimmed by 3 bases and V by 4 bases; bases with no gene match: 5. CDR3 coding DNA: TGTGCCAGCAGCTCTAGCGGGACTAACTACAATGAGCAGTTCTTC. Its translation is CASSSSGTNYNEQFF.

This chain connects TRBV6-6 to TRBJ2-3; 8 bases are a match to TRBD2. The CDR3 spans 16 residues. Germline V gene sequence: CDR1 MNHNY, CDR2 SVGAGI (reference sequence). The V segment lost 5 bases and the J segment 5 bases; nucleotides outside the gene matches: 12. The CDR3 loop is CASSTLERELGDTQYF. In DNA, the CDR3 is TGTGCCAGCAGTACCCTAGAGCGGGAGTTAGGAGATACGCAGTATTTT.

The chain joins TRBV7-9 to TRBJ2-7; D tentatively reads TRBD1 or TRBD2 (5 bases each). The germline gives CDR1 SEHNR, CDR2 FQNEAQ (reference sequence). CDR3 length equals 12 residues. V lost 8 bases, J lost 0 bases, and 8 bases lay in between. CDR3: CASGTSSYEQYF. CDR3 in DNA: TGTGCCAGCGGGACCAGCTCCTACGAGCAGTACTTC.

The V and J genes are TRBV28 and TRBJ1-5, with a possible D match to TRBD1 (5 bases). V gave up 3 bases and J gave up 0 bases, with 12 bases separating them. Looked up from germline, CDR1 is MDHEN and CDR2 is SYDVKM. The CDR3 covers 16 residues. CDR3 in DNA: TGTGCCAGCAGTTTTTTAGGGGCCTATAGCAATCAGCCCCAGCATTTT. Protein sequence: CASSFLGAYSNQPQHF.

This clone was observed once. This chain uses TRBV10-2 with TRBJ2-7, with D maybe TRBD2 (6 bases). CDR3 length: 13 amino acids. Trimming left V 3 bases short and J 3 bases short, with 9 bases between. Germline values: CDR1 WSHSY, CDR2 SAAADI. CDR3 in DNA: TGCGCCAGCAGTGAAACTAGCAACTACGAGCAGTACTTC. It encodes CASSETSNYEQYF.